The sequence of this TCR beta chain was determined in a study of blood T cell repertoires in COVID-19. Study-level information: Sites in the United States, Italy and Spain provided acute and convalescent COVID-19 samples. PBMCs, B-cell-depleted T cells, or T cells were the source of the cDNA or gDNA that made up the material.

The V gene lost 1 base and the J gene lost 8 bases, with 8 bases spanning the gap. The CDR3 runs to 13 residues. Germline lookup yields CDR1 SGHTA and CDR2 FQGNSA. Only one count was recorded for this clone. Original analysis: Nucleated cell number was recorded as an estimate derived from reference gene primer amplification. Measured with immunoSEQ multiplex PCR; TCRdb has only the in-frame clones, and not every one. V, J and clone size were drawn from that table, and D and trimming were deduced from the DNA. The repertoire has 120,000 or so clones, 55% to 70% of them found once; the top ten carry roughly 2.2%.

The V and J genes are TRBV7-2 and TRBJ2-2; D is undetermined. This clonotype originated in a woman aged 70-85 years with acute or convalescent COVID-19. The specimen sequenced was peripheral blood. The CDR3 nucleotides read TGTGCCAGCAGCTTAGAATCCGCGGGGGAGCTGTTTTTT. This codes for CASSLESAGELFF.